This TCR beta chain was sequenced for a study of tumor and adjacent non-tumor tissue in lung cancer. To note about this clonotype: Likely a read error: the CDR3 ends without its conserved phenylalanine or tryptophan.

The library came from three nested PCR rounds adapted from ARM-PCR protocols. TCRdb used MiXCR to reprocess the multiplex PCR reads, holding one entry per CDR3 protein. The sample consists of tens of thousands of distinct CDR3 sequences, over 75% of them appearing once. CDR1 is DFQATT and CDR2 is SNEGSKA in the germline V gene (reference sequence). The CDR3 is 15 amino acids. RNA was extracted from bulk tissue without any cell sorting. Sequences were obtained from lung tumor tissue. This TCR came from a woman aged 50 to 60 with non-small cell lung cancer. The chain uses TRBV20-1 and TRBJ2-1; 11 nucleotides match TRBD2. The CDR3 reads CSARSPSGRYYVQFL. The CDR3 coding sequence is TGTAGTGCTCGATCTCCTAGCGGGAGGTACTATGTGCAGTTCTTA.